Presented here are 9 T cell receptor beta chains from one specimen sequenced in a study of CD4+ T cells in melanoma (dated by TCRdb to the early 2020s). Libraries came from the immunoSEQ multiplex PCR assay. The source is immuneACCESS, and TCRdb retained only in-frame sequences with V and J called. Part of the clones is not carried over; for the studies checked, unresolved V genes explain less than half of this, and the remainder is unexplained. A total of 7,500 to 10,000 clones appear in this sample, more than 60% of them only once. About 24% of the sample rests with the top ten. Sequenced: cells from a culture (not recorded whether cultured in vitro). The receptors come from a human donor with melanoma.

The chain has TRBV27 and TRBJ1-1, with D perhaps TRBD1 (5 bases). Germline CDR1 MNHEY, CDR2 SMNVEV (reference sequence). Trimming left V 5 bases short and J 1 base short, with 14 bases between. The CDR3 length is 15 residues. CDR3 residues: CASSNPGQGNTEAFF. The DNA of the CDR3 is TGTGCCAGCAGTAACCCCGGGCAGGGGAACACTGAAGCTTTCTTT.

The chain has TRBV5-1 and TRBJ1-5; D remains unclear. Germline-derived CDR1 and CDR2 are SGHRS and YFSETQ. V was cut by 5 bases and J by 2 bases, with 8 bases left in between. CDR3 length: 13 amino acids. The CDR3: CASSREGNQPQHF. DNA of the CDR3: TGCGCCAGCAGTCGTGAGGGCAATCAGCCCCAGCATTTT. The full variable domain, rest sourced from reference TRBV5-1 and TRBJ1-5, is KAGVTQTPRYLIKTRGQQVTLSCSPISGHRSVSWYQQTPGQGLQFLFEYFSETQRNKGNFPGRFSGRQFSNSRSEMNVSTLELGDSALYLCASSREGNQPQHFGDGTRLSIL.

V usage is TRBV5-6 and J usage is TRBJ1-4; 9 positions match TRBD1. Per germline, CDR1 SGHDT and CDR2 YYEEEE. With V trimmed by 7 bases and J by 7 bases, 17 bases remained unmatched. There are 17 residues in the CDR3. CDR3 nucleotide sequence: TGTGCCAGCGGCCGTAGACAGGGGGAAACGTTCGGTGAAAAACTGTTTTTT. Amino acids: CASGRRQGETFGEKLFF.

The rearrangement joins TRBV9 to TRBJ1-1; weak D call: TRBD1 (6 bases). The V gene's germline CDR1 is SGDLS and CDR2 YYNGEE. V lost 3 bases and J 5 bases, leaving 17 bases between the germline ends. This CDR3 has 15 amino acids. CDR3 region: CASSAQQGIGTEAFF. The CDR3 coding sequence is TGTGCCAGCAGCGCCCAACAGGGTATAGGGACTGAAGCTTTCTTT.

The chain employs TRBV7-8 and TRBJ1-5, with unresolved D. From germline, CDR1 is SGHVS and CDR2 FQNEAQ. V was trimmed by 1 base and J by 3 bases, leaving 13 bases between them. CDR3 length: 16 residues. The CDR3, as DNA: TGTGCCAGCAGCTTAGAGGGCCTTCAGTTCAATCAGCCCCAGCATTTT. Encoded protein: CASSLEGLQFNQPQHF.

The chain uses TRBV27 and TRBJ2-3; 8 bases are a match to TRBD2. Germline CDR1 reads MNHEY; CDR2 reads SMNVEV (reference sequence). The V and J ends lost 3 bases and 4 bases, in that order; junction bases with no gene match: 6. The CDR3 totals 15 residues. The CDR3 loop reads CASSLGVGGADTQYF. DNA for the CDR3: TGTGCCAGCAGTTTGGGGGTCGGGGGGGCAGATACGCAGTATTTT.

This clone appeared a few times. The J gene is TRBJ1-5, the V gene TRBV7-9, with 12 bases identical to TRBD1. Germline lookup yields CDR1 SEHNR and CDR2 FQNEAQ (reference sequence). The CDR3 spans 17 residues. Losses at the gene ends were 5 bases for V and 3 bases for J; bases not matched to a gene: 8. The CDR3 DNA reads TGTGCCAGCAGCCCGGGACAGGGGGCGATTGACAATCAGCCCCAGCATTTT. It specifies CASSPGQGAIDNQPQHF.

V usage is TRBV29-1 and J usage is TRBJ2-7, with 11 bases identical to TRBD2. V dropped 5 bases and J dropped 6; count of bases not matched to a gene: 12. Germline-derived CDR1 and CDR2 are SQVTM and ANQGSEA. The CDR3 has 15 amino acids. This chain's CDR3 is CSVIGTSGFGSEQYF. CDR3 coding DNA: TGCAGCGTTATTGGGACTAGCGGATTCGGCAGCGAGCAGTACTTC.

The sample holds a few counts of this clone. The chain links TRBV5-4 to TRBJ2-2, with D tentatively TRBD1 or TRBD2 (5 bases each). This CDR3 spans 16 amino acids. The V end lost 3 bases, the J end lost 6 bases, and 18 bases lay between the germline ends. CDR1 is SGHNT, CDR2 YYREEE, per germline (reference sequence). CDR3 in DNA: TGTGCCAGCAGCTCCTCGGGGCGCCGGGACGCCGGGGAGCTGTTTTTT. This gives the protein CASSSSGRRDAGELFF. Using reference TRBV5-4 and TRBJ2-2 for the parts outside the CDR3, the full variable domain is ETGVTQSPTHLIKTRGQQVTLRCSSQSGHNTVSWYQQALGQGPQFIFQYYREEENGRGNFPPRFSGLQFPNYSSELNVNALELDDSALYLCASSSSGRRDAGELFFGEGSRLTVL.